The rows below give T cell receptor beta chains drawn from one sample of a study of T cell responses to AZD1222 COVID-19 vaccine. TCRdb's copy holds only in-frame clones and misses some; the assay was immunoSEQ multiplex PCR. The sample has approximately 90,000 clones, around nine tenths seen once. This specimen was peripheral blood, taken on day 0 of AZD1222 vaccination. The origin of the receptors is an adult in good health. CDR3s include the opening cysteine and the closing phenylalanine or tryptophan. Each record gives: CDR3 protein, CDR3 DNA, clone size, D gene, J gene, V gene. A D gene is named only where the DNA matches it firmly. Size is omitted from some rows. Given values are once, few, many or a class for expanded clones.

CSARQGVEQYF	TGCAGTGCTAGACAGGGGGTCGAGCAGTACTTC	once	TRBD1	TRBJ2-7	TRBV20-1
CASSPSSGSDTQYF	TGTGCTAGCAGCCCGTCTAGCGGATCAGATACGCAGTATTTT	-	TRBD2	TRBJ2-3	TRBV7-7
CASEKGSQNTDTQYF	TGTGCCAGCGAGAAGGGGTCGCAAAACACAGATACGCAGTATTTT	few	-	TRBJ2-3	TRBV28
CASRASGGLSYNEQFF	TGTGCCAGCAGGGCTAGCGGGGGCCTTTCCTACAATGAGCAGTTCTTC	-	TRBD2	TRBJ2-1	TRBV2
CASSARDSRLRQPQHF	TGTGCCAGTAGTGCCAGGGACAGCCGGTTGAGGCAGCCCCAGCATTTT	-	TRBD1	TRBJ1-5	TRBV19
CASSEQGYTEAFF	TGTGCCAGCAGTGAACAGGGGTACACTGAAGCTTTCTTT	-	-	TRBJ1-1	TRBV2
CATSDLAEDGYTF	TGTGCCACCAGTGATTTAGCAGAAGATGGCTACACCTTC	-	-	TRBJ1-2	TRBV24-1
CASTAEGLNYGYTF	TGTGCCAGCACCGCAGAGGGGCTTAACTATGGCTACACCTTC	-	-	TRBJ1-2	TRBV2
CASSSGHGEQYF	TGTGCCAGCAGCTCGGGGCATGGAGAGCAGTACTTC	-	-	TRBJ2-7	TRBV7-3
CATSRGLSGNTIYF	TGTGCCACCAGCAGAGGGCTGAGCGGAAACACCATATATTTT	once	-	TRBJ1-3	TRBV15
CASRLEGRRETQYF	TGTGCCAGCAGATTGGAGGGGCGGCGTGAGACCCAGTACTTC	-	-	TRBJ2-5	TRBV27
CATSSDSSYNQPQHF	TGTGCCACCAGCAGTGACAGTTCTTACAATCAGCCCCAGCATTTT	few	-	TRBJ1-5	TRBV15
CASSLVGGAGHEQFF	TGTGCCAGCAGCTTAGTCGGGGGGGCCGGGCATGAGCAGTTCTTC	-	TRBD2	TRBJ2-1	TRBV11-2
CASSLSGGTQETQYF	TGTGCCAGCAGCTTGAGCGGGGGGACCCAAGAGACCCAGTACTTC	-	TRBD2	TRBJ2-5	TRBV7-3
CASRGGGHHNEQFF	TGTGCCAGCAGGGGGGGAGGTCACCACAATGAGCAGTTCTTC	-	-	TRBJ2-1	TRBV6-5
CASSEPREDEQYF	TGTGCCAGCAGTGAACCACGGGAGGACGAGCAGTACTTC	-	TRBD2	TRBJ2-7	TRBV6-1
CASSGGGRTGSYNEQFF	TGTGCCAGCAGCGGAGGGGGGCGGACAGGATCCTACAATGAGCAGTTCTTC	-	-	TRBJ2-1	TRBV9
CASSLVSGSTDTQYF	TGCGCCAGCAGCTTGGTTAGCGGGAGCACAGATACGCAGTATTTT	-	TRBD2	TRBJ2-3	TRBV5-1
CASSPEGTGTNTDTQYF	TGCGCCAGCAGCCCCGAAGGGACAGGGACAAACACAGATACGCAGTATTTT	-	TRBD1	TRBJ2-3	TRBV5-1
CASSPQTRTEAFF	TGCGCCAGCAGCCCCCAGACTCGAACTGAAGCTTTCTTT	-	-	TRBJ1-1	TRBV5-1
CASSTALGGAFF	TGTGCCAGCAGTACAGCCCTAGGGGGGGCTTTCTTT	-	-	TRBJ1-1	TRBV28
CASSLGQSPNQPQHF	TGCGCCAGCAGCCTGGGACAGAGCCCCAATCAGCCCCAGCATTTT	-	TRBD1	TRBJ1-5	TRBV5-1
CASSPRTGGESRQPQHF	TGTGCCAGTAGTCCCCGGACAGGGGGTGAGTCTCGTCAGCCCCAGCATTTT	-	TRBD1	TRBJ1-5	TRBV19
CASSSSTDTQYF	TGTGCCAGCAGTAGCTCCACAGATACGCAGTATTTT	-	-	TRBJ2-3	TRBV12-3/TRBV12-4
CATLPGNDSPLHF	TGTGCCACCTTGCCAGGGAACGATTCACCCCTCCACTTT	-	-	TRBJ1-6	TRBV10-3
CATSDLQVNYGYTF	TGTGCCACCAGTGATTTGCAAGTTAACTATGGCTACACCTTC	-	-	TRBJ1-2	TRBV24-1
CASSEALRQNTEAFF	TGTGCCAGCAGTGAAGCGCTTCGACAGAACACTGAAGCTTTCTTT	-	-	TRBJ1-1	TRBV6-1
CASKLQGNTEAFF	TGTGCCAGCAAGTTACAGGGGAACACTGAAGCTTTCTTT	-	-	TRBJ1-1	TRBV2
CASSSLTANTEAFF	TGCGCCAGCAGCTCGCTTACAGCGAACACTGAAGCTTTCTTT	-	-	TRBJ1-1	TRBV5-1
CASSYVGARVNEQFF	TGTGCCAGCAGTTACGTCGGGGCCCGCGTCAATGAGCAGTTCTTC	-	-	TRBJ2-1	TRBV6-5
CASSSAGLAGRSEFF	TGTGCCAGCAGTTCCGCGGGACTAGCGGGGAGGTCAGAGTTCTTC	-	TRBD2	TRBJ2-1	TRBV6-5
CATSRALGDYEQYF	TGTGCCACCAGCAGGGCTCTAGGCGACTACGAGCAGTACTTC	-	-	TRBJ2-7	TRBV15
CASSPNTGGDDNEQFF	TGTGCCAGCAGCCCGAACACAGGGGGAGATGACAATGAGCAGTTCTTC	-	TRBD1	TRBJ2-1	TRBV7-9
CASSPSGQHNEQFF	TGTGCCAGCAGCCCGTCGGGCCAACACAATGAGCAGTTCTTC	-	-	TRBJ2-1	TRBV7-3
CASSSNAAEVGNQPQHF	TGTGCCAGCTCATCAAACGCGGCGGAGGTCGGCAATCAGCCCCAGCATTTT	-	-	TRBJ1-5	TRBV18
CASREERQRVDTQYF	TGTGCCAGCAGAGAGGAGCGTCAGAGGGTAGATACGCAGTATTTT	-	-	TRBJ2-3	TRBV6-6
CASSQDPRTMNTGELFF	TGCGCCAGCAGCCAAGATCCCAGGACTATGAACACCGGGGAGCTGTTTTTT	-	-	TRBJ2-2	TRBV4-1
CASSLAREGEQYF	TGTGCCAGCAGCTTAGCGCGGGAGGGCGAGCAGTACTTC	-	TRBD2	TRBJ2-7	TRBV7-6
CASSYLRQNYGYTF	TGTGCCAGCAGTTACCTCCGACAGAACTATGGCTACACCTTC	-	-	TRBJ1-2	TRBV6-5
CASSQEIGWNTEAFF	TGTGCCAGCAGCCAAGAGATCGGGTGGAACACTGAAGCTTTCTTT	once	-	TRBJ1-1	TRBV27
CASSFLSPGMRVGGIDQPQHF	TGTGCCAGTAGTTTCTTATCCCCAGGGATGAGGGTTGGGGGAATTGATCAGCCCCAGCATTTT	-	-	TRBJ1-5	TRBV19
CASSPTSQDPTFF	TGTGCCAGCTCACCTACCTCGCAGGACCCTACCTTCTTT	-	-	TRBJ1-1	TRBV18
CATRPPGGVYGYTF	TGTGCCACCCGACCCCCGGGAGGGGTTTATGGCTACACCTTC	-	-	TRBJ1-2	TRBV5-4